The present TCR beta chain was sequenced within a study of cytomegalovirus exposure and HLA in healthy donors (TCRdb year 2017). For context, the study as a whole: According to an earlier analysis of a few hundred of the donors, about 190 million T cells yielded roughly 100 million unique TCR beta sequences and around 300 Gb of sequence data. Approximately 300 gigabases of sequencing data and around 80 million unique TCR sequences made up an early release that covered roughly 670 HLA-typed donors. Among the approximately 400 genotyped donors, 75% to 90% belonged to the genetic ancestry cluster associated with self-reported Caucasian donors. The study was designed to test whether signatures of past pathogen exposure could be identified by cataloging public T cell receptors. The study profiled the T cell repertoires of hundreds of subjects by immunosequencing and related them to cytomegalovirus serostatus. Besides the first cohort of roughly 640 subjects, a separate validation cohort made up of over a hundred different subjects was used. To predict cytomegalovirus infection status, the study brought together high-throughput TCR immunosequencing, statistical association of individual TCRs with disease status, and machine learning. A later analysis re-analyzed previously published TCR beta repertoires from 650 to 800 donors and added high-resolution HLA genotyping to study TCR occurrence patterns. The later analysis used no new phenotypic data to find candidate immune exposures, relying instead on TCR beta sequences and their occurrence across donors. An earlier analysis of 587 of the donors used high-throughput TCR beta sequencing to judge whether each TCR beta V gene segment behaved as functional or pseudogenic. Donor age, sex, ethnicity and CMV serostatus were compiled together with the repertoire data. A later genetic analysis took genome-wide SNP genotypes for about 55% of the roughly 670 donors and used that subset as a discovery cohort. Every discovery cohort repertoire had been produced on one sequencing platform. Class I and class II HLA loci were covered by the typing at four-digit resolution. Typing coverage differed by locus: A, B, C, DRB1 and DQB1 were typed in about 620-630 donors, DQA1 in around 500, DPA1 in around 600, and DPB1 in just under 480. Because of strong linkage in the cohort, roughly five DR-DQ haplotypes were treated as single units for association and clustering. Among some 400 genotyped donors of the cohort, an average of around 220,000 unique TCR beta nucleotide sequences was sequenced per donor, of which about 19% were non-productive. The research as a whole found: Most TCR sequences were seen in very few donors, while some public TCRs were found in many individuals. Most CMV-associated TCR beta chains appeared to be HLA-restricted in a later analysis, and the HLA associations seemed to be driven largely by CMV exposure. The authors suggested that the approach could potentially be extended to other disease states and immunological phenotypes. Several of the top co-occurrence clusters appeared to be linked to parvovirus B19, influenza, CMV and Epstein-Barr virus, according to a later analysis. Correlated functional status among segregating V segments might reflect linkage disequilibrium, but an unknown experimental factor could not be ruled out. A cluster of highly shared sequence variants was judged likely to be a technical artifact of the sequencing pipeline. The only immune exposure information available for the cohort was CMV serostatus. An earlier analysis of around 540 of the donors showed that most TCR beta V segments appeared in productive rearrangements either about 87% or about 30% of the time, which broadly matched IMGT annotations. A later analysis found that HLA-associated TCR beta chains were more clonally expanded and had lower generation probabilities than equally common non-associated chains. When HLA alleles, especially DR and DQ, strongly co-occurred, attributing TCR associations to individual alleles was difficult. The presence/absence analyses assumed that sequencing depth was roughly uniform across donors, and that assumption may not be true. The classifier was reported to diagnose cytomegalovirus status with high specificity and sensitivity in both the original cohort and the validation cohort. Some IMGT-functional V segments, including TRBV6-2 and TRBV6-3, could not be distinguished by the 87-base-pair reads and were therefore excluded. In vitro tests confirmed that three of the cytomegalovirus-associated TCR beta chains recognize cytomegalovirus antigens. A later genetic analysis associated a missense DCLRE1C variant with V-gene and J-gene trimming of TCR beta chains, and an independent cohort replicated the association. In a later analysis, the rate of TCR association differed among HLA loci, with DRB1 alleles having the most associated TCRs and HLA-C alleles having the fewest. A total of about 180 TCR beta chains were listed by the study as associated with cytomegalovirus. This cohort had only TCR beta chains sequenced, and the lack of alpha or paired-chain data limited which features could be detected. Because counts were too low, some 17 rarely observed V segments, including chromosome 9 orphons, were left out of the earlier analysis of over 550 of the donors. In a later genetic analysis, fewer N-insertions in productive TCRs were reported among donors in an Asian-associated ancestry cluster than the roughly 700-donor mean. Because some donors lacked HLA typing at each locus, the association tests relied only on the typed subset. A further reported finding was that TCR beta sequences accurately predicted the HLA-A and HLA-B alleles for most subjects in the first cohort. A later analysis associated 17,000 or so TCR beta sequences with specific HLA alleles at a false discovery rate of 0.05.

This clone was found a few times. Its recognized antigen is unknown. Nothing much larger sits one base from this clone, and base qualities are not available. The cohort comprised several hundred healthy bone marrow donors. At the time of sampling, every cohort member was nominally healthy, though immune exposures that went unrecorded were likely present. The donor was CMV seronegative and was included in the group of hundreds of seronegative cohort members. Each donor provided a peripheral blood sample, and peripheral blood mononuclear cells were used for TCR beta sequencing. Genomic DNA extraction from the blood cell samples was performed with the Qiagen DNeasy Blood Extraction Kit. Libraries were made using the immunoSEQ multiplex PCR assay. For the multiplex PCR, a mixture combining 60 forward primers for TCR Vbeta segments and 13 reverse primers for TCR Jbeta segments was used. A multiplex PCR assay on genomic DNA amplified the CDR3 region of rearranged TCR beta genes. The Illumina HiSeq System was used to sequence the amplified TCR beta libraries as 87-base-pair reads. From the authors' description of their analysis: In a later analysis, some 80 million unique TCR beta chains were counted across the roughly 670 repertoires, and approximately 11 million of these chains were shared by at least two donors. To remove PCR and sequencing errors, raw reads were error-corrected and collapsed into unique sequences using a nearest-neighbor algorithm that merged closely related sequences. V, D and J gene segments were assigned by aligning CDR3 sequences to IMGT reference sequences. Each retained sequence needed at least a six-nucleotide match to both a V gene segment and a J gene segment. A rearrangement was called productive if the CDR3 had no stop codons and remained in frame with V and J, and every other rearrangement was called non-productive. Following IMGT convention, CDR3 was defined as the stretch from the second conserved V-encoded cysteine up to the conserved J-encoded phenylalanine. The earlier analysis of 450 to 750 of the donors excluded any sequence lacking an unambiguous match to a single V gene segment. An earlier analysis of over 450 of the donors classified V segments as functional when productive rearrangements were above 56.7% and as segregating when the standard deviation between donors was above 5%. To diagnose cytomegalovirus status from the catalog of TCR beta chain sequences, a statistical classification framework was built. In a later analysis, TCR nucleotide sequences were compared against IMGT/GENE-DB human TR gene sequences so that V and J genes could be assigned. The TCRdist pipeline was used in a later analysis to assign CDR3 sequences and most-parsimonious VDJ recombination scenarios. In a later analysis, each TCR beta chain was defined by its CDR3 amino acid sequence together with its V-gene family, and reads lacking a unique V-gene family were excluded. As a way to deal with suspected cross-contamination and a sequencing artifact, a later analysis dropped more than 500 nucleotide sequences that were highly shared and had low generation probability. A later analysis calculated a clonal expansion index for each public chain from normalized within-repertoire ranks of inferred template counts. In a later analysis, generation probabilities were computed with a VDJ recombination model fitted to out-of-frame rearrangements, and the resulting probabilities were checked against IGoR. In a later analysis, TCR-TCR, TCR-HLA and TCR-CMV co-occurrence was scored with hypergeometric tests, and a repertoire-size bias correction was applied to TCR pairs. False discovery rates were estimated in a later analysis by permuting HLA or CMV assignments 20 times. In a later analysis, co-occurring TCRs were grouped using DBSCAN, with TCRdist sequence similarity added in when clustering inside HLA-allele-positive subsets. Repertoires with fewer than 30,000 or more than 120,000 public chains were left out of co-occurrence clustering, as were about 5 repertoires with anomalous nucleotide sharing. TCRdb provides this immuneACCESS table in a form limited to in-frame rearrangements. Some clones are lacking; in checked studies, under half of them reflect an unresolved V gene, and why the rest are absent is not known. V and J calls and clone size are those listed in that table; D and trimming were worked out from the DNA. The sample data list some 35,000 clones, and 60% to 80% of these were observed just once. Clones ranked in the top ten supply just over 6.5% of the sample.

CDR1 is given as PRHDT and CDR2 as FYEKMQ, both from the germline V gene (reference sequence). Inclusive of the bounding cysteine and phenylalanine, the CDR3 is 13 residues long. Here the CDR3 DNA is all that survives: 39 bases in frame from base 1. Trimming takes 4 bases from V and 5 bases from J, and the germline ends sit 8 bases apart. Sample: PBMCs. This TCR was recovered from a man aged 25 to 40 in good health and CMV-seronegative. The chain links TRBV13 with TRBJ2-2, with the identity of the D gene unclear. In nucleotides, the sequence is TGTGCCAGCAGCTCCTATGGTACCGGGGAGCTGTTTTTT. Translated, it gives CASSSYGTGELFF.